This T cell receptor beta chain was identified during a study of T cell responses to AZD1222 COVID-19 vaccine. Findings of the study overall: Donors skewed white British and female; clonal diversity was possibly underestimated.

Comments on this clone: Its cognate antigen is unknown.

This table comes from immunoSEQ multiplex PCR, and its TCRdb copy is limited to in-frame clones, with some not included. The sample includes approximately 110,000 clones, roughly 90% of them seen just once. The sequences come from peripheral blood, collected on day 0 of AZD1222 vaccination. The receptor comes from an adult in good health.

Here the CDR3 DNA reads TGTGCCAGCAGTCCCCAGTGGGGAAACAATGAGCAGTTCTTC. Protein sequence: CASSPQWGNNEQFF. V and J are TRBV28 and TRBJ2-1; D gene unclear. The CDR3 is 14 residues long. The V gene's germline CDR1 is MDHEN and CDR2 SYDVKM. Trimming left V 5 bases short and J 5 bases short, with 13 bases between.